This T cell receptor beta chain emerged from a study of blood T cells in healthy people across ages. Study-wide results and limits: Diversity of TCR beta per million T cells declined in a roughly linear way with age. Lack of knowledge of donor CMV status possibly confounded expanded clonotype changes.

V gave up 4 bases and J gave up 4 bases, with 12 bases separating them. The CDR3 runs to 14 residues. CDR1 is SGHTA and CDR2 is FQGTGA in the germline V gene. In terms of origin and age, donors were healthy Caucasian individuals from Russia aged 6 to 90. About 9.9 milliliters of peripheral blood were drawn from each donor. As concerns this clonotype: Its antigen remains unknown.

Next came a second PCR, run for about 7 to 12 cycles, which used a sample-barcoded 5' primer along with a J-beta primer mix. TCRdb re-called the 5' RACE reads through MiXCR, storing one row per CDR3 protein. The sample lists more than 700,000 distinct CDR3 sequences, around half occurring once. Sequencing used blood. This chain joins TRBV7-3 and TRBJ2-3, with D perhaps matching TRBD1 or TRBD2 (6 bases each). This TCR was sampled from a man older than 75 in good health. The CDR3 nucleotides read TGTGCCAGCAGCTCGGACGGGGGCGCAGATACGCAGTATTTT. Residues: CASSSDGGADTQYF. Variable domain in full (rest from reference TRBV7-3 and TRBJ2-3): GAGVSQTPSNKVTEKGKYVELRCDPISGHTALYWYRQSLGQGPEFLIYFQGTGAADDSGLPNDRFFAVRPEGSVSTLKIQRTERGDSAVYLCASSSDGGADTQYFGPGTRLTVL.